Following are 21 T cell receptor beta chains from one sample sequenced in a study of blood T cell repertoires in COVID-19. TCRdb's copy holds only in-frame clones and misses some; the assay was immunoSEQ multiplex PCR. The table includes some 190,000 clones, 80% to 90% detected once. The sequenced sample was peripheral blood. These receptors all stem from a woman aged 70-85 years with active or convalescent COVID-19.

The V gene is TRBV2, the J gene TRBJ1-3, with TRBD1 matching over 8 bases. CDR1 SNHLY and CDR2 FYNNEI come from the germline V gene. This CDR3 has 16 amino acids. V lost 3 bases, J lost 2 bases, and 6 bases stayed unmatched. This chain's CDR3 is CASSDVQGETGNTIYF. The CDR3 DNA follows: TGTGCCAGCAGTGACGTACAGGGGGAAACTGGAAACACCATATATTTT.

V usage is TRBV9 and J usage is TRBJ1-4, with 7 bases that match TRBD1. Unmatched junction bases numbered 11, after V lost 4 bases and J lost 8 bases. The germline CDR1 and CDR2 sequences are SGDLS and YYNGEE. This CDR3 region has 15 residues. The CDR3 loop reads CASSMRTGWGEKLFF. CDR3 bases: TGTGCCAGCAGCATGCGGACAGGTTGGGGGGAAAAACTGTTTTTT.

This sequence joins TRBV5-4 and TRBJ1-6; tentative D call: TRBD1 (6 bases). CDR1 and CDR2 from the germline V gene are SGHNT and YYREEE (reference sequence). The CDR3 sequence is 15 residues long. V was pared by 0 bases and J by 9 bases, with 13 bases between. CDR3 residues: CASSLGGPRGSPLHF. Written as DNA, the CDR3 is TGTGCCAGCAGCTTGGGGGGGCCCCGGGGTTCACCCCTCCACTTT.

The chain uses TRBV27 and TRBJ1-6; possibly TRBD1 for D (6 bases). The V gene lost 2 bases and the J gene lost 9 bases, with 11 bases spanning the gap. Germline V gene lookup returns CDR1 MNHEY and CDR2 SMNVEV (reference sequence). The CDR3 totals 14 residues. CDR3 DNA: TGTGCCAGCAGTTTAGGGGGGGCAGGTTCACCCCTCCACTTT. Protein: CASSLGGAGSPLHF.

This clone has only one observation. The CDR3 loop reads CASSYSTTGPYEQYF. CDR3 in DNA: TGTGCCAGCAGTTACTCTACGACAGGGCCCTACGAGCAGTACTTC. The J gene is TRBJ2-7, the V gene TRBV6-6; 7 bases are shared with TRBD1. V gave up 0 bases and J gave up 2 bases; unmatched junction bases: 4. Germline V gene data show CDR1 as MNHNY and CDR2 as SVGAGI (reference sequence). This CDR3 has 15 amino acids.

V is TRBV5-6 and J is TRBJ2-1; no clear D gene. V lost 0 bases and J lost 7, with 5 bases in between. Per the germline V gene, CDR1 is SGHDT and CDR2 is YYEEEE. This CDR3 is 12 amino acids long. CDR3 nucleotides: TGTGCCAGCAGCTTGGTGTCAAATGAGCAGTTCTTC. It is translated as CASSLVSNEQFF.

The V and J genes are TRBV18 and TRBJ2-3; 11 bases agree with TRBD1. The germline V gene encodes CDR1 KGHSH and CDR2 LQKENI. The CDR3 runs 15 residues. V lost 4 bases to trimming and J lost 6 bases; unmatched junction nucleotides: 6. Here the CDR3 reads CASSRDRTGGDTQYF. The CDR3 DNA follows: TGTGCCAGCTCACGAGATAGGACAGGGGGCGATACGCAGTATTTT.

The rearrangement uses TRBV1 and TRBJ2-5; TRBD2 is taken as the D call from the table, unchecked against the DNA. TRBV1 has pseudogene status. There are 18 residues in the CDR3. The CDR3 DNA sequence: TGCACCAGCAGCCAAGATTCGGAACTAGCGGGTATACAAGAGACCCAGTACTTC. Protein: CTSSQDSELAGIQETQYF.

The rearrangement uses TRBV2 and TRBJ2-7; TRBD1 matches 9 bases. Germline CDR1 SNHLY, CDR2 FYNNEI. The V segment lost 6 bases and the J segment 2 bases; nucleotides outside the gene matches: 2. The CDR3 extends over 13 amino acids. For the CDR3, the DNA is TGTGCCAGCAGCAACAGGGGGCCCTACGAGCAGTACTTC. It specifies CASSNRGPYEQYF.

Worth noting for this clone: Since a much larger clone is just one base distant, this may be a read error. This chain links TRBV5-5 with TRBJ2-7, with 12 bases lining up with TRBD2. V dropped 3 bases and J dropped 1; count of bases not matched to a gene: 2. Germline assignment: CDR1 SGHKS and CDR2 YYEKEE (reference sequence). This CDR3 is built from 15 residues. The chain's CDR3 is CASSSGLAGSYEQYF. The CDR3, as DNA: TGTGCCAGCAGCTCGGGACTAGCGGGTTCCTACGAGCAGTACTTC.

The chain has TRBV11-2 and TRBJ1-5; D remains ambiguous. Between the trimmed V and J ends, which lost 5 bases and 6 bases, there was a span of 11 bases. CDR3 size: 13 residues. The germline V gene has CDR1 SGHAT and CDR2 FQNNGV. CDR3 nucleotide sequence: TGTGCCAGCAGCCGAGCCCCAAGTCAGCCCCAGCATTTT. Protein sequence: CASSRAPSQPQHF.

The CDR3 DNA reads as TGTGCCAGCAGTGACGGACTAGCGGCAAATGAGCAGTTCTTC. The encoded protein is CASSDGLAANEQFF. The J gene is TRBJ2-1, the V gene TRBV2; 10 nucleotides agree with TRBD2. V lost 3 bases, J lost 7 bases, and 3 bases stayed unmatched. The CDR3 is made up of 14 amino acids. Germline assignment: CDR1 SNHLY and CDR2 FYNNEI.

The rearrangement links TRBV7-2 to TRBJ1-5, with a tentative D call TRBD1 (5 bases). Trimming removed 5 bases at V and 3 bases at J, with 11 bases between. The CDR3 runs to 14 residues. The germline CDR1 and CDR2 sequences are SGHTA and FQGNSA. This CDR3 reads CASSPRGINQPQHF. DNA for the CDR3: TGTGCCAGCAGCCCCCGGGGGATCAATCAGCCCCAGCATTTT.

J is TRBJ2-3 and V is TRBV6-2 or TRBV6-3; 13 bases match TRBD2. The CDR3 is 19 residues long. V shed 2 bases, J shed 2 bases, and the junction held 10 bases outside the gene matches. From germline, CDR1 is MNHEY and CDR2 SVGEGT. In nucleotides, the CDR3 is TGTGCCAGCAGTTACCCTGGACTAGCGGGAGTGGGGACCACAGATACGCAGTATTTT. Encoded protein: CASSYPGLAGVGTTDTQYF.

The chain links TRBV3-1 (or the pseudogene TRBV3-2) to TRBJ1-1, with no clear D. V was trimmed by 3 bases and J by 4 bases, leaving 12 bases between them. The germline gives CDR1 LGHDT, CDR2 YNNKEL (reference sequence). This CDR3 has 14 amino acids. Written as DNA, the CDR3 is TGTGCCAGCAGCCAGGGCCCAAGTGGCACTGAAGCTTTCTTT. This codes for CASSQGPSGTEAFF.

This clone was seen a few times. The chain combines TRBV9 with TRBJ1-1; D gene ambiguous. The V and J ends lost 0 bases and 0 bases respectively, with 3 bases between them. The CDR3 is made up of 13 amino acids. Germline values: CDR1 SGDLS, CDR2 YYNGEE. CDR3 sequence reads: CASSVALNTEAFF. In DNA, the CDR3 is TGTGCCAGCAGCGTAGCGTTGAACACTGAAGCTTTCTTT.

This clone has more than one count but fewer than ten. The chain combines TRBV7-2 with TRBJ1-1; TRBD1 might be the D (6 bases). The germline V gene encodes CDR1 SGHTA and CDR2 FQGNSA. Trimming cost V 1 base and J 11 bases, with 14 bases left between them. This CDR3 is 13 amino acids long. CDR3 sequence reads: CASSLVVRQEAFF. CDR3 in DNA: TGTGCCAGCAGCTTAGTCGTACGACAGGAGGCTTTCTTT.

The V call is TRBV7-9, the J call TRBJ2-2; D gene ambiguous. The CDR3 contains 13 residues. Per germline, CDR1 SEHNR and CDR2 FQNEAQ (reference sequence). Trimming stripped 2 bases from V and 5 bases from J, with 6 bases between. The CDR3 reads CASSLSPTGELFF. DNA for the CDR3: TGTGCCAGCAGCTTATCCCCGACCGGGGAGCTGTTTTTT.

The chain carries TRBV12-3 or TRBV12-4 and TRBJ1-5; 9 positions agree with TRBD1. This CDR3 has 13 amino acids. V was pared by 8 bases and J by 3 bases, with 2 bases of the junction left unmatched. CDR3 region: CASRQGDNQPQHF. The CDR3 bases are TGTGCCAGCCGACAGGGGGACAATCAGCCCCAGCATTTT.

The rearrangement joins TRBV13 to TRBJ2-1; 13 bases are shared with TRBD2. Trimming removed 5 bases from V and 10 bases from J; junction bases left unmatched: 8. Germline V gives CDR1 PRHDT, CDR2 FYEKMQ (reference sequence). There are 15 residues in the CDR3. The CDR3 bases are TGTGCCAGCAGCCTAACTAGCGGGAGGGTCCGGGAGCAGTTCTTC. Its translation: CASSLTSGRVREQFF. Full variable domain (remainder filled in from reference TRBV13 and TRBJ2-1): AAGVIQSPRHLIKEKRETATLKCYPIPRHDTVYWYQQGPGQDPQFLISFYEKMQSDKGSIPDRFSAQQFSDYHSELNMSSLELGDSALYFCASSLTSGRVREQFFGPGTRLTVL.

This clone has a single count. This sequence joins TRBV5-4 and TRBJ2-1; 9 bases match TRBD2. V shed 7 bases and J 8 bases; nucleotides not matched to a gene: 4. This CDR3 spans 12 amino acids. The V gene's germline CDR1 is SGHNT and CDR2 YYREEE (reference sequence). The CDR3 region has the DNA TGTGCCAGCCGCGCGGGGGGGTATGAGCAGTTCTTC. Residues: CASRAGGYEQFF.